This T cell receptor beta chain was captured by sequencing in a study of T cell responses to AZD1222 COVID-19 vaccine. Turning to the study itself: Some second doses came at about 4 weeks and others at about 12 weeks; these were pooled. The study's findings and limits: Most donors were white British and more were female, and clonal diversity was possibly underestimated. Baseline serology detected seropositivity in only a handful of AZD1222 recipients. Sampling that yielded the repertoires occurred only after the peak T cell response.

Assay: immunoSEQ multiplex PCR; the TCRdb copy retains only in-frame clones and omits some. The sample records roughly 190,000 clones, roughly 93% being singletons. In the case of this clone: Its target is unknown.

V lost 7 bases to trimming and J lost 6 bases, with 12 bases between them. The CDR3 length is 13 residues. This material consisted of peripheral blood, taken on day 0 of AZD1222 vaccination. The clonotype originates from an adult in good health. The gene calls are TRBV12-3 or TRBV12-4 and TRBJ2-2; D call uncertain. DNA of the CDR3: TGTGCCAGCACTACATTTGGGGCCGGGGAGCTGTTTTTT. Translated, it gives CASTTFGAGELFF.